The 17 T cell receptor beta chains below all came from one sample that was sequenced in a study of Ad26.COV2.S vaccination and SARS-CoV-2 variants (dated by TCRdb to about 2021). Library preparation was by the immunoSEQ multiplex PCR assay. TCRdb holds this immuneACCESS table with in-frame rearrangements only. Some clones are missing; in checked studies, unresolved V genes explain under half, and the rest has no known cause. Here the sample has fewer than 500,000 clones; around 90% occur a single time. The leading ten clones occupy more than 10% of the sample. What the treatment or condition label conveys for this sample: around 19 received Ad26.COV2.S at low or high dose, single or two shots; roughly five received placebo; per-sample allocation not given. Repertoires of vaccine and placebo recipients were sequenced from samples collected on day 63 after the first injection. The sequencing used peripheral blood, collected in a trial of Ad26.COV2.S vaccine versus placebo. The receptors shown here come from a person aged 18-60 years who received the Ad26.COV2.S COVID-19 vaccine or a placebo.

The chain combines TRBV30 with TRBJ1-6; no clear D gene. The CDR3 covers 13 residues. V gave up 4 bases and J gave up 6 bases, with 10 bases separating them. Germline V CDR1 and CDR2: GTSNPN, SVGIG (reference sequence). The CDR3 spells CAWNRDPNSPLHF. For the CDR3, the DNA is TGTGCCTGGAATCGTGACCCTAATTCACCCCTCCACTTT.

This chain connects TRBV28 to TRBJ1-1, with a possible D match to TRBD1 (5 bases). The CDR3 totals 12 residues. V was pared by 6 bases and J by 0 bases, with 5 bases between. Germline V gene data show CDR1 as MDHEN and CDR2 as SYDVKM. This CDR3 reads CASRTVNTEAFF. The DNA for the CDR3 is TGTGCCAGCAGGACAGTGAACACTGAAGCTTTCTTT. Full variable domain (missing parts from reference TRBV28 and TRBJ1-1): DVKVTQSSRYLVKRTGEKVFLECVQDMDHENMFWYRQDPGLGLRLIYFSYDVKMKEKGDIPEGYSVSREKKERFSLILESASTNQTSMYLCASRTVNTEAFFGQGTRLTVV.

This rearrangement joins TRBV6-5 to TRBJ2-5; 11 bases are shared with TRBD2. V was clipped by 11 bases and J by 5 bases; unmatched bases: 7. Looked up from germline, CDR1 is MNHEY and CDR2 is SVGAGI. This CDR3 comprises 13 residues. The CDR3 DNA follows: TGTGCCGCCGAACTAGCGGGAGTTGAGACCCAGTACTTC. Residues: CAAELAGVETQYF.

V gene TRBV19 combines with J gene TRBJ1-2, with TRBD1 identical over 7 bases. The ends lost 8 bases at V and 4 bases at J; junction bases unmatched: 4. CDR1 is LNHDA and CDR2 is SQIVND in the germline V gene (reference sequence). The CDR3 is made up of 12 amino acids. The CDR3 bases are TGTGCCAGTTTGGGACAGTCCTATGGCTACACCTTC. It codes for CASLGQSYGYTF.

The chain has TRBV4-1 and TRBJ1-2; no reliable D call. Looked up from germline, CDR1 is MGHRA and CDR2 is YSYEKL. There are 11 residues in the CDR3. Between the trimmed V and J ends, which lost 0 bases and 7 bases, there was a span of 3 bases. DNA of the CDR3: TGCGCCAGCAGCCAAGAGGGTGGCTACACCTTC. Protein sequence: CASSQEGGYTF.

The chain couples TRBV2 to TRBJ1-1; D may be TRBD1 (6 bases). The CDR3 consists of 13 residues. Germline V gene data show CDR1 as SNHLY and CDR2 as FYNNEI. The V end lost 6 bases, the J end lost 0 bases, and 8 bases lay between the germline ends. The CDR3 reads CASRDSLNTEAFF. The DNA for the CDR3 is TGTGCCAGCAGGGACAGCTTGAACACTGAAGCTTTCTTT.

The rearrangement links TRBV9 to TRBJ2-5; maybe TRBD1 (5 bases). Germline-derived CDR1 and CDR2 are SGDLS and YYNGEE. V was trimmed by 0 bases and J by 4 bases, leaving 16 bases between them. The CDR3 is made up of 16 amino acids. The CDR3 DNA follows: TGTGCCAGCAGCGTAGCCGCCGGCAGGGCTAGAGAGACCCAGTACTTC. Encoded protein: CASSVAAGRARETQYF.

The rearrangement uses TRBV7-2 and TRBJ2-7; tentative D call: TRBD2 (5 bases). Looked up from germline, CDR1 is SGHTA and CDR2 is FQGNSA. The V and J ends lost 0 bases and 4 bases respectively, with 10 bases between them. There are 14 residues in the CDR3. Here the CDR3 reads CASSLAATGYEQYF. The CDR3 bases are TGTGCCAGCAGCTTAGCGGCCACGGGGTACGAGCAGTACTTC.

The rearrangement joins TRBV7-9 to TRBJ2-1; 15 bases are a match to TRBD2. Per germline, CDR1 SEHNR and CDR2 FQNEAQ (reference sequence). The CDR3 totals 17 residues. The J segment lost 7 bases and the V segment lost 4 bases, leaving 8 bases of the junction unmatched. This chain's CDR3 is CASSYPGLAGGVNEQFF. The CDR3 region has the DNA TGTGCCAGCAGCTATCCGGGACTAGCGGGAGGTGTTAATGAGCAGTTCTTC.

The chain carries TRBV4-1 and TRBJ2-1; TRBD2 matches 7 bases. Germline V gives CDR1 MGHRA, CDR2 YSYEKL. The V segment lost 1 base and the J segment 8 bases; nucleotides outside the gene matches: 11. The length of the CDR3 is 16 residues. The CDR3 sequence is CASSQGLGEGRDEQFF. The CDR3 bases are TGCGCCAGCAGCCAAGGTCTGGGGGAGGGCCGGGATGAGCAGTTCTTC.

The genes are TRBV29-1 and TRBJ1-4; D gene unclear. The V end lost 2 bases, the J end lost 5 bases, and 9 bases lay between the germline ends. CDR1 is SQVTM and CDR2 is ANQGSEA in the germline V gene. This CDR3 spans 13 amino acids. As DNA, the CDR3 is TGCAGCGTTGAACTTTTTGGCAATGAAAAACTGTTTTTT. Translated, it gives CSVELFGNEKLFF.

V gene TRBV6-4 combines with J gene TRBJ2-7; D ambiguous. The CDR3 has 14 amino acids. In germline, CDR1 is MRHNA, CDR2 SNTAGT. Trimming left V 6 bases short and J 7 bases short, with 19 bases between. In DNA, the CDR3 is TGTGCCAGCAGCCTGACTGGATCCTCCAGGGAGCAGTACTTC. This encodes CASSLTGSSREQYF.

Here the CDR3 reads CASSPKEPATNEKLFF. CDR3 in DNA: TGTGCCAGCAGCCCCAAAGAACCTGCAACTAATGAAAAACTGTTTTTT. This rearrangement joins TRBV7-9 to TRBJ1-4; D unclear. The CDR3 sequence is 16 residues long. Germline CDR1 reads SEHNR; CDR2 reads FQNEAQ (reference sequence). With 5 bases removed from V and 0 bases from J, the gap between germline ends came to 13 bases.

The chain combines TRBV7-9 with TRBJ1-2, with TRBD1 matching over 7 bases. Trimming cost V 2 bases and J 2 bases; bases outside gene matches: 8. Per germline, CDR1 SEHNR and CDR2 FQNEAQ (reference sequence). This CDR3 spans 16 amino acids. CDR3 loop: CASSLIGTDKNYGYTF. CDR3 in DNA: TGTGCCAGCAGCTTAATTGGGACAGATAAAAACTATGGCTACACCTTC.

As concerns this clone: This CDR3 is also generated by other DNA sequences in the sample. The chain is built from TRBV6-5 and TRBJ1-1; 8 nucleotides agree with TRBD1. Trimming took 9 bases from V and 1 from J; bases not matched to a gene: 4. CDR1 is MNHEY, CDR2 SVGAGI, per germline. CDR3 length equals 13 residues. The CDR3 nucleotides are TGTGCCAGTAACAGGGGGGGGAACACTGAAGCTTTCTTT. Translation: CASNRGGNTEAFF.

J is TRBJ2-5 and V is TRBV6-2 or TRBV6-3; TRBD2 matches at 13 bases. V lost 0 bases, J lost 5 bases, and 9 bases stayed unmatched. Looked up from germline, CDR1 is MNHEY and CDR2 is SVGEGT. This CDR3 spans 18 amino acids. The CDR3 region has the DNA TGTGCCAGCAGTTACTCGACTAGCGGGAGGAGGTCGGCGGAGACCCAGTACTTC. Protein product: CASSYSTSGRRSAETQYF.

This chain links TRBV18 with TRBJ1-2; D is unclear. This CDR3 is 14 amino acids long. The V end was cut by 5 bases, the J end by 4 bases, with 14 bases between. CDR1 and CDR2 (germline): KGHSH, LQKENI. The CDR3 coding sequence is TGTGCCAGCTCATCATTAACAGAGAGCTATGGCTACACCTTC. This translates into CASSSLTESYGYTF.